The sequence of this T cell receptor (beta chain) was determined in a study of technical replicates of blood from a few donors. The assay was immunoSEQ multiplex PCR, and TCRdb's table has in-frame clones only and misses some. Of tens of thousands of clones listed, roughly 91% are singletons. From germline, CDR1 is MNHEY and CDR2 SMNVEV (reference sequence). This CDR3 contains 14 residues. Trimming pared 7 bases from V and 4 bases from J, leaving 14 bases between. Sequencing was carried out using PBMCs. The sequence was collected from a human donor in good health. Some clones in this sample may be carry-over from other donors' samples. The rearrangement joins TRBV27 to TRBJ2-1, with D perhaps TRBD2 (7 bases). The CDR3 nucleotides are TGTGCCAGCAAGGGGCGGGGGCCGTACAATGAGCAGTTCTTC. Translation: CASKGRGPYNEQFF.